The clone carrying this T cell receptor beta chain qualifies as medium-sized. The repertoire was sequenced with immunoSEQ multiplex PCR; TCRdb's copy has only in-frame clones and lacks some. The table records over 50,000 clones, just over 75% of them present only once. This specimen comes from a study of memory CD4+ T cells and cytomegalovirus serostatus. The CDR3 spans 12 residues. Germline V gene data show CDR1 as GTSNPN and CDR2 as SVGIG (reference sequence). The V and J ends lost 7 bases and 1 base, in that order; junction bases with no gene match: 3. The sort gate was single viable CD3+CD4+CD8-CD45RO+ cells for memory CD4+ T cells.

The source is an adult in good health and CMV-seronegative. The sequenced sample consisted of memory CD4+ T cells from blood. The chain has TRBV30 and TRBJ1-2, with 7 bases matching TRBD1. The CDR3 spells CASGQINYGYTF. The CDR3 nucleotides are TGTGCCTCGGGACAGATTAACTATGGCTACACCTTC.